This T cell receptor (beta chain) was profiled in a study of cytomegalovirus exposure and HLA in healthy donors. The wider study: A later analysis reported the roughly 130 validation repertoires used the same platform as the 550 to 800 first-cohort repertoires.

As for this clone: The antigen is not known. Within the sample, other DNA sequences also encode this same CDR3.

CDR1 is SEHNR, CDR2 FQNEAQ, per germline (reference sequence). Trimming cost V 5 bases and J 4 bases; bases outside gene matches: 2. The CDR3 totals 13 residues. The donors were part of the validation cohort of some 120 subjects. That cohort was separate from the first cohort, which comprised fewer than 800 subjects. Findings of the study overall: A classifier reportedly called cytomegalovirus status with high sensitivity and specificity. It was 160 or so TCR beta chains that were listed as cytomegalovirus-associated.

This table comes from immunoSEQ multiplex PCR, and its TCRdb copy is limited to in-frame clones, with some not included. The sample carries tens of thousands of clones, approximately 92% recorded once. V usage is TRBV7-9 and J usage is TRBJ1-5; TRBD1 agrees at 7 bases. This clonotype was sampled from a man aged 18-30 years in good health and CMV-seronegative. What was sequenced was PBMCs. CDR3 in DNA: TGTGCCAGCAGCCCGACAGGGAATCAGCCCCAGCATTTT. Protein sequence: CASSPTGNQPQHF.